These T cell receptor beta chains were read from a single sample in a study of control samples from healthy donors and cancer patients. Sequencing was performed with immunoSEQ multiplex PCR; in TCRdb, only in-frame clones are kept and a portion is missing. The table lists approximately 98,000 clones, approximately 80% of them singletons. Sequences were obtained from blood. Source of these receptors: a young man in good health. CDR3s include the opening cysteine and the closing phenylalanine or tryptophan. A D gene is named only where the DNA matches it firmly. The size entry is marked missing in some rows and otherwise reads once, few, many or a size class.

few	TRBD1	TRBV25-1	TRBJ2-3	CASSVPGTGISDTQYF	TGTGCCAGCAGTGTACCCGGGACAGGGATCTCAGATACGCAGTATTTT
.	TRBD1	TRBV2	TRBJ2-7	CASRRGGTGSYEQYF	TGTGCCAGCCGCCGAGGGGGGACAGGGTCCTACGAGCAGTACTTC
.	.	TRBV30	TRBJ2-5	CAWSVGVVETQYF	TGTGCCTGGAGTGTAGGCGTCGTGGAGACCCAGTACTTC
once	.	TRBV3-1/TRBV3-2	TRBJ2-5	CASSQWHQETQYF	TGTGCCAGCAGCCAGTGGCACCAAGAGACCCAGTACTTC
once	.	TRBV20-1	TRBJ2-4	CSASEELLAKNIQYF	TGCAGTGCTAGTGAGGAGCTCTTAGCCAAAAACATTCAGTACTTC
.	TRBD2	TRBV27	TRBJ2-1	CASSFRKLAGGYNEQFF	TGTGCCAGCAGTTTCAGGAAGCTAGCGGGGGGGTACAATGAGCAGTTCTTC
.	.	TRBV29-1	TRBJ1-4	CSVASQGLTNEKLFF	TGCAGCGTCGCTAGCCAGGGCCTTACTAATGAAAAACTGTTTTTT
.	TRBD1	TRBV7-2	TRBJ2-5	CASSSDRGRASTQYF	TGTGCCAGCAGCTCCGACAGGGGCCGGGCCTCGACCCAGTACTTC
once	.	TRBV30	TRBJ2-7	CAWSVDATYEQYF	TGTGCCTGGAGTGTGGACGCGACCTACGAGCAGTACTTC
.	.	TRBV10-1	TRBJ1-2	CASSVMAGTYGYTF	TGCGCCAGCAGTGTGATGGCAGGGACCTATGGCTACACCTTC
.	TRBD1	TRBV7-2	TRBJ1-6	CASSHDRDSPLHF	TGTGCCAGCAGCCACGACAGGGATTCACCCCTCCACTTT
.	.	TRBV30	TRBJ1-4	CAWSVIGRGPNEKLFF	TGTGCCTGGAGTGTAATCGGTCGGGGGCCTAATGAAAAACTGTTTTTT
.	.	TRBV28	TRBJ2-7	CASSDPGPIWTEQYF	TGTGCCAGCAGTGACCCGGGCCCCATATGGACGGAGCAGTACTTC
.	TRBD2	TRBV7-8	TRBJ2-2	CASSLGLAGGTGELFF	TGTGCCAGCAGCTTAGGACTAGCGGGGGGTACCGGGGAGCTGTTTTTT
few	TRBD2	TRBV5-1	TRBJ2-1	CASSSTAGGGALFF	TGCGCCAGCAGCTCCACTGCCGGCGGGGGGGCGCTTTTCTTC
.	.	TRBV2	TRBJ2-1	CASSERRYNEQFF	TGTGCCAGCAGTGAGCGGCGTTACAATGAGCAGTTCTTC
.	.	TRBV6-6	TRBJ1-1	CASSPGNSGDTEAFF	TGTGCCAGCAGCCCTGGGAATTCAGGGGACACTGAAGCTTTCTTT
.	.	TRBV19	TRBJ1-3	CASSIKAYSGNTIYF	TGTGCCAGTAGTATTAAGGCTTACTCTGGAAACACCATATATTTT
.	TRBD1	TRBV9	TRBJ2-2	CASSVHTGQAFGGAGELFF	TGTGCCAGCAGCGTACATACGGGACAGGCCTTCGGGGGCGCCGGGGAGCTGTTTTTT
.	TRBD2	TRBV27	TRBJ2-5	CASRRSSGGAFTAQYF	TGTGCCAGCAGGCGATCTAGCGGGGGGGCATTTACGGCCCAGTACTTC
once	.	TRBV6-1	TRBJ2-2	CASSEDRRRTGELFF	TGTGCCAGCAGTGAAGATAGGCGGCGGACCGGGGAGCTGTTTTTT
few	.	TRBV6-2/TRBV6-3	TRBJ1-5	CASSAFNRGNQPQHF	TGTGCCAGCAGTGCCTTTAACAGGGGCAATCAGCCCCAGCATTTT
.	.	TRBV7-9	TRBJ2-7	CASSLFAQDQQYF	TGTGCCAGCAGCTTATTTGCCCAAGACCAGCAGTACTTC
once	.	TRBV2	TRBJ2-1	CASSEEDGYNEQFF	TGTGCCAGCAGTGAAGAAGATGGGTACAATGAGCAGTTCTTC
.	.	TRBV5-1	TRBJ2-1	CASRETDGQYNEQFF	TGCGCCAGCAGGGAAACCGACGGACAGTACAATGAGCAGTTCTTC
.	.	TRBV15	TRBJ2-7	CATSRDRAAYEQYF	TGTGCCACCAGCAGAGACAGGGCCGCCTACGAGCAGTACTTC
.	.	TRBV7-2	TRBJ1-5	CASSLIRDAFNQPQHF	TGTGCCAGCAGCTTGATCCGGGACGCCTTCAATCAGCCCCAGCATTTT
.	TRBD1	TRBV5-1	TRBJ2-5	CASSYTGAQETQYF	TGCGCCAGCAGCTACACAGGGGCGCAAGAGACCCAGTACTTC
.	.	TRBV9	TRBJ2-3	CASSFRIGVQDTQYF	TGTGCCAGCAGCTTTAGAATAGGGGTCCAAGATACGCAGTATTTT
.	.	TRBV28	TRBJ2-7	CASSFSPASFYEQYF	TGTGCCAGCAGTTTTTCCCCTGCCAGCTTCTACGAGCAGTACTTC
.	TRBD1	TRBV6-5	TRBJ1-5	CASSLTGVSNQPQHF	TGTGCCAGCAGTTTAACAGGGGTAAGCAATCAGCCCCAGCATTTT
.	TRBD2	TRBV4-3	TRBJ2-3	CASSQDISGGPRDTQYF	TGCGCCAGCAGCCAAGATATTTCGGGGGGGCCACGGGATACGCAGTATTTT
.	.	TRBV6-1	TRBJ1-1	CASSEGASELNTEAFF	TGTGCCAGCAGTGAGGGAGCTTCAGAGCTTAACACTGAAGCTTTCTTT
.	.	TRBV18	TRBJ1-1	CASSTPSGREAFF	TGTGCCAGCTCGACACCCTCGGGGCGGGAAGCTTTCTTT
.	.	TRBV9	TRBJ2-2	CASSVFYGPGNTGELFF	TGTGCCAGCAGCGTTTTTTATGGGCCAGGGAACACCGGGGAGCTGTTTTTT
.	TRBD1	TRBV28	TRBJ1-2	CASSHLRTGTNYGYTF	TGTGCCAGCAGTCATCTTAGGACAGGGACTAACTATGGCTACACCTTC
.	.	TRBV11-2	TRBJ1-6	CASSQNGEWESPLHF	TGTGCCAGCAGCCAAAACGGGGAATGGGAGTCACCCCTCCACTTT
.	.	TRBV18	TRBJ2-1	CASSPIRSRTPDNEQFF	TGTGCCAGCTCACCAATACGAAGTCGGACCCCGGACAATGAGCAGTTCTTC
many	.	TRBV5-1	TRBJ1-6	CASSLVTSTPLHF	TGCGCCAGCAGCTTGGTAACCTCCACACCCCTCCACTTT
few	.	TRBV18	TRBJ2-4	CASSPGAIGTKNIQYF	TGTGCCAGCTCACCAGGGGCCATAGGGACCAAAAACATTCAGTACTTC
.	TRBD1	TRBV24-1	TRBJ2-5	CATSDGGTGGEETQYF	TGTGCCACCAGTGATGGAGGGACAGGGGGCGAAGAGACCCAGTACTTC
few	.	TRBV5-1	TRBJ2-7	CASSLLQWGDEQYF	TGCGCCAGCAGCTTGTTGCAATGGGGGGACGAGCAGTACTTC
.	.	TRBV28	TRBJ1-4	CASSAMKKGGEKLFF	TGTGCCAGCAGCGCAATGAAAAAAGGAGGCGAAAAACTGTTTTTT
.	TRBD1	TRBV5-1	TRBJ2-1	CASSPWDRVRFGSYNEQFF	TGCGCCAGCAGCCCTTGGGACAGGGTACGGTTTGGCTCCTACAATGAGCAGTTCTTC
.	.	TRBV10-3	TRBJ2-3	CAISFGRGTDTQYF	TGTGCCATCAGCTTTGGCCGGGGCACAGATACGCAGTATTTT
.	.	TRBV11-2	TRBJ2-3	CASSLERDTQYF	TGTGCCAGCAGCTTAGAGAGGGATACGCAGTATTTT
.	.	TRBV6-1	TRBJ2-1	CASMGGGSSYNEQFF	TGTGCCAGCATGGGGGGCGGGAGCTCCTACAATGAGCAGTTCTTC
.	.	TRBV25-1	TRBJ2-2	CASSRYGTRNTGELFF	TGTGCCAGCAGCCGATACGGGACACGAAACACCGGGGAGCTGTTTTTT
few	.	TRBV6-5	TRBJ1-3	CASSYSSGNTIYF	TGTGCCAGCAGTTACAGCTCTGGAAACACCATATATTTT
.	TRBD1	TRBV11-1	TRBJ2-3	CASSYRDRGTDTQYF	TGTGCCAGCAGTTACCGGGACAGGGGAACAGATACGCAGTATTTT
few	.	TRBV28	TRBJ1-5	CASSPMSIGVSNQPQHF	TGTGCCAGCAGTCCCATGAGTATAGGGGTTAGCAATCAGCCCCAGCATTTT
.	.	TRBV6-6	TRBJ2-7	CASSPPAGTGNSYEQYF	TGTGCCAGCAGTCCACCCGCCGGGACGGGGAACTCCTACGAGCAGTACTTC
.	.	TRBV15	TRBJ2-7	CATSRGGVESYEQYF	TGTGCCACCAGCAGAGGAGGTGTAGAATCCTACGAGCAGTACTTC
.	.	TRBV9	TRBJ2-3	CASSVDPSSTDTQYF	TGTGCCAGCAGCGTAGATCCGTCTAGCACAGATACGCAGTATTTT
few	.	TRBV3-1/TRBV3-2	TRBJ2-4	CASSQSIGIGENIQYF	TGTGCCAGCAGCCAATCTATTGGGATTGGAGAAAACATTCAGTACTTC
.	.	TRBV7-9	TRBJ1-2	CASSSYFNYGYTF	TGTGCCAGCAGTTCCTATTTTAACTATGGCTACACCTTC
.	.	TRBV9	TRBJ1-3	CASSVGLAGGNTIYF	TGTGCCAGCAGCGTAGGCCTCGCAGGGGGAAACACCATATATTTT